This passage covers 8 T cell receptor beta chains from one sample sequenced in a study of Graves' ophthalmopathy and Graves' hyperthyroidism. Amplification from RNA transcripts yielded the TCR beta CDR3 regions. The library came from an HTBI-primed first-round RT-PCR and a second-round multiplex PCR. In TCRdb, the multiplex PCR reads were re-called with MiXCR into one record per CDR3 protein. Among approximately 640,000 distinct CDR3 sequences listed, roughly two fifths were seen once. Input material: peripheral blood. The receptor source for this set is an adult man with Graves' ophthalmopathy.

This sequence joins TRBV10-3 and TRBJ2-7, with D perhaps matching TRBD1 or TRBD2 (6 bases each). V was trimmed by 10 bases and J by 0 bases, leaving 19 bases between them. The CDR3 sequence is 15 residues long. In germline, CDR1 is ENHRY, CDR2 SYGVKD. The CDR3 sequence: CASSRDTGHSYEQYF. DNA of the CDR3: TGTGCCAGCTCGCGGGACACGGGGCACTCCTACGAGCAGTACTTC.

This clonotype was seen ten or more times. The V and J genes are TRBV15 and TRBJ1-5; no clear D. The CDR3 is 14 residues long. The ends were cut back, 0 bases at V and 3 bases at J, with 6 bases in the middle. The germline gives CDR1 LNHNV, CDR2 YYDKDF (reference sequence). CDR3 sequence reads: CATSRERLNQPQHF. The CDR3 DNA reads TGTGCCACCAGCAGAGAACGTCTCAATCAGCCCCAGCATTTT.

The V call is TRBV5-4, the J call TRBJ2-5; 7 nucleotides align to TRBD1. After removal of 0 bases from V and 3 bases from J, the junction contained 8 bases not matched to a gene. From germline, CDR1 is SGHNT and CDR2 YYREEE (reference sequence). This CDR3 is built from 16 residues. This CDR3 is CASSLGDRALKETQYF. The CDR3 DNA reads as TGTGCCAGCAGCTTGGGGGACAGAGCGTTGAAAGAGACCCAGTACTTC.

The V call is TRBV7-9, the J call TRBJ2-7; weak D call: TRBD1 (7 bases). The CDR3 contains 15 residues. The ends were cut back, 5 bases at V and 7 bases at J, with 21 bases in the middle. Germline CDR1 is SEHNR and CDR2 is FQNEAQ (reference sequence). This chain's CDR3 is CASSPRQGGLSEQYF. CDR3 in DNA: TGTGCCAGCAGCCCCCGGCAGGGGGGTTTATCGGAGCAGTACTTC.

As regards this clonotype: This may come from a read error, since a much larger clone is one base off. The CDR3 is CAGSRQAVGTQYF. The DNA of the CDR3 is TGTGCCGGCAGCCGACAGGCTGTAGGGACCCAGTACTTC. The chain couples TRBV11-2 to TRBJ2-5, with D possibly matching TRBD1 (6 bases). The CDR3 runs to 13 residues. Per the germline V gene, CDR1 is SGHAT and CDR2 is FQNNGV.

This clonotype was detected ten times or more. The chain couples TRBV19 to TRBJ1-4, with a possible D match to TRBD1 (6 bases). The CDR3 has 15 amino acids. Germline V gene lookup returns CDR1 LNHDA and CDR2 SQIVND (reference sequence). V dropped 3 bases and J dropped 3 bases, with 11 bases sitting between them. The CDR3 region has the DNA TGTGCCAGTAGTATCGCGGGGGCGTCTAATGAAAAACTGTTTTTT. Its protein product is CASSIAGASNEKLFF.

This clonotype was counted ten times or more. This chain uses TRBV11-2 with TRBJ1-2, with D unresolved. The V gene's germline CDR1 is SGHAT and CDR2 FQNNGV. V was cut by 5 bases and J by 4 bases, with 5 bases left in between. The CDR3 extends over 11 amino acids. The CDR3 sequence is CASSPVYGYTF. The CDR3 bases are TGTGCCAGCAGCCCAGTCTATGGCTACACCTTC. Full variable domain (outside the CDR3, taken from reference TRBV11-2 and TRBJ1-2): EAGVAQSPRYKIIEKRQSVAFWCNPISGHATLYWYQQILGQGPKLLIQFQNNGVVDDSQLPKDRFSAERLKGVDSTLKIQPAKLEDSAVYLCASSPVYGYTFGSGTRLTVV.

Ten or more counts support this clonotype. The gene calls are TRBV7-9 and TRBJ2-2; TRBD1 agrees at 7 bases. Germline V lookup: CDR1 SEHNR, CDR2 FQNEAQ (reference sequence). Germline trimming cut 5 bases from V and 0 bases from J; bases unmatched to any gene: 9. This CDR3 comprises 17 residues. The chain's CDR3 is CASSGRQGWSNTGELFF. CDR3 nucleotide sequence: TGTGCCAGCAGCGGACGACAGGGTTGGTCGAACACCGGGGAGCTGTTTTTT.